The T cell receptor beta chain under discussion was sequenced for a study of shared T cell receptors in the human thymus. The CDR3 length is 12 residues. Germline-derived CDR1 and CDR2 are PRHDT and FYEKMQ (reference sequence). Trimming removed 8 bases at V and 3 bases at J, with 10 bases between. Repertoires were generated with immunoSEQ multiplex PCR, while TCRdb's copy carries only in-frame clones and drops some. In the table there are about 660,000 clones, 70% to 90% of which are singletons. The same data also went into a second study, on human thymus T cells. Per that study: Corrective heart surgery yielded the resections from which the thymus tissue came. Unrelated individuals had highly overlapping thymic repertoires, as reported in related research.

Sequenced: thymocytes. The sequence derives from a boy younger than two with a congenital heart defect. This chain links TRBV13 with TRBJ1-2; D gene uncertain. The CDR3 sequence: CASGQLDYGYTF. The CDR3 DNA reads TGTGCCAGCGGCCAATTGGACTATGGCTACACCTTC.